The T cell receptor (beta chain) described here comes from a study of shared clonotypes between healthy human individuals. Trimming removed 0 bases at V and 0 bases at J, with 6 bases between. Germline CDR1 and CDR2: LGHNA and YSLEER. This CDR3 is 14 amino acids long. Details on this clone: Other DNA sequences of this sample code for an identical CDR3.

Researchers divided each subset's genomic DNA evenly across several immunoSEQ plates. Original data processing: ImmunoSEQ output held junction-only sequences without quality scores, so filtering differed. Only in-frame clones appear in the TCRdb table, and some are missing; sequencing was by immunoSEQ multiplex PCR. V, J and clone size were drawn from that table, and D and trimming were deduced from the DNA. The sample comprises about 980,000 clones, 70% to 85% of which are singletons, and approximately 1.5% rests with the top ten. The donors, healthy adults who were HIV-negative, had experienced no recent acute infections or vaccinations. Every contributor of samples was a Caucasian grown-up residing in Nashville, Tennessee.

The chain joins TRBV4-3 to TRBJ2-7; a weak D match, TRBD1 (5 bases). The sample comprised memory CD4+ T cells sorted from blood. Subset noted: CD45RA-negative fraction. This receptor was taken from a young man in good health. This CDR3 is CASSQDRVSYEQYF. CDR3 DNA: TGCGCCAGCAGCCAAGACAGGGTCTCCTACGAGCAGTACTTC.